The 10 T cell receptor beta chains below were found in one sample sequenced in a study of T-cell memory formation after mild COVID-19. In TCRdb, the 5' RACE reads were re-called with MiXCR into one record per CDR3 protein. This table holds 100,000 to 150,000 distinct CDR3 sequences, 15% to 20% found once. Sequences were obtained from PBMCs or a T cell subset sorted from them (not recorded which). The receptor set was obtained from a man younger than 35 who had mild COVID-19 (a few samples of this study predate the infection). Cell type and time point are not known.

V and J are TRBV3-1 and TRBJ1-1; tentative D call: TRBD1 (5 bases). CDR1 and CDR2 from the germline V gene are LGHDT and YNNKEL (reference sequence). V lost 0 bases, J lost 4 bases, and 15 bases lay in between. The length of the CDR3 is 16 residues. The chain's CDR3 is CASSQDLGVVGTEAFF. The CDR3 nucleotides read TGTGCCAGCAGCCAAGATTTGGGGGTGGTTGGCACTGAAGCTTTCTTT.

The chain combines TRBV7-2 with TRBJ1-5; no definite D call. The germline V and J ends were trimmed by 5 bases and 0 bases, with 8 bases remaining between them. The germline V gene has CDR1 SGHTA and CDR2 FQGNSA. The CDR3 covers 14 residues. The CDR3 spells CASSPQISNQPQHF. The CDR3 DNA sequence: TGTGCCAGCAGCCCACAAATTAGCAATCAGCCCCAGCATTTT.

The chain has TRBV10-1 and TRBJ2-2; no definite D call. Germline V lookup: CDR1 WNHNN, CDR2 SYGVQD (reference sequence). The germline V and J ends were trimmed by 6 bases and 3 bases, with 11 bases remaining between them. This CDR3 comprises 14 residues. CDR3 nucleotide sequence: TGCGCCAGCAGGTTGGGTTCGGACACCGGGGAGCTGTTTTTT. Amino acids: CASRLGSDTGELFF.

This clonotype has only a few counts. The CDR3 DNA reads as TGTGCCAGCGGGGACCTAGGACCCAACACCGGGGAGCTGTTTTTT. This sequence encodes CASGDLGPNTGELFF. This rearrangement joins TRBV18 to TRBJ2-2; either TRBD1 or TRBD2 may supply D (5 bases each). The CDR3 consists of 15 residues. V was trimmed by 8 bases and J by 2 bases, leaving 15 bases between them. CDR1 and CDR2 from the germline V gene are KGHSH and LQKENI.

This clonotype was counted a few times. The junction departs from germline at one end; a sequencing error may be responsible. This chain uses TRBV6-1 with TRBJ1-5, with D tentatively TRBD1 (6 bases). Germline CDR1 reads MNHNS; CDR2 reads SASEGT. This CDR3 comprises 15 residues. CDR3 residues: CASSEVWGGKQPQHF. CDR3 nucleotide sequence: TGTGCCAGCAGTGAAGTATGGGGGGGCAAGCAGCCCCAGCATTTT.

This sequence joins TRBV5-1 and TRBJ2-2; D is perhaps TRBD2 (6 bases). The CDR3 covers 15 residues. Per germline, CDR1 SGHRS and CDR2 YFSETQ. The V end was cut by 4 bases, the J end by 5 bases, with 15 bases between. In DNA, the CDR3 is TGCGCCAGCAGCCCAGGGACTGAGGGGACCGGGGAGCTGTTTTTT. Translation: CASSPGTEGTGELFF.

The CDR3 reads CASSFRGTGLTIQYF. The CDR3 DNA reads TGTGCCAGCAGCTTCCGAGGGACAGGGCTTACCATTCAGTACTTC. This sequence joins TRBV7-2 and TRBJ2-4, with 9 bases lining up with TRBD1. The CDR3 is made up of 15 amino acids. Unmatched junction bases numbered 9, after V lost 3 bases and J lost 9 bases. Germline V CDR1 and CDR2: SGHTA, FQGNSA.

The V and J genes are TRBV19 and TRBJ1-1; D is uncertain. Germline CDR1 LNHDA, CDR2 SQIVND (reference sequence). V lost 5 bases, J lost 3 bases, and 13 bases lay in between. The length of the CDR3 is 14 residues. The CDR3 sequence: CASSGLGRHTEAFF. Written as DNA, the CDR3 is TGTGCCAGTAGTGGCCTTGGAAGGCACACTGAAGCTTTCTTT. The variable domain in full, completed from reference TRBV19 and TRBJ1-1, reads DGGITQSPKYLFRKEGQNVTLSCEQNLNHDAMYWYRQDPGQGLRLIYYSQIVNDFQKGDIAEGYSVSREKKESFPLTVTSAQKNPTAFYLCASSGLGRHTEAFFGQGTRLTVV.

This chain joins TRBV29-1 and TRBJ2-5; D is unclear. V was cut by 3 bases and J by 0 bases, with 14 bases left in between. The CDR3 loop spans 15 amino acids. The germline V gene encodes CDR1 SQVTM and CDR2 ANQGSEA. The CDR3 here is CSVDPGFMYQETQYF. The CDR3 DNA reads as TGCAGCGTTGACCCTGGTTTTATGTACCAAGAGACCCAGTACTTC.

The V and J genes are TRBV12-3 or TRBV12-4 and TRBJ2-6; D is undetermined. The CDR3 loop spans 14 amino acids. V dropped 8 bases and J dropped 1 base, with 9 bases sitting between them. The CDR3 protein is CASGRGSGANVLTF. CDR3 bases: TGTGCCAGCGGCAGAGGATCTGGGGCCAACGTCCTGACTTTC.